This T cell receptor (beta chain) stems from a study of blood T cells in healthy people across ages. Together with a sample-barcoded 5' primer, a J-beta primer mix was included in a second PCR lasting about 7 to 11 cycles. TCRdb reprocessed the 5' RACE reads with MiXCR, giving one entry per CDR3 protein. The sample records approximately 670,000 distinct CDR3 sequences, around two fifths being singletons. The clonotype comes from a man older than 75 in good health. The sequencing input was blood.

CDR3 loop: CASSQDRFTDTQYF. Written as DNA, the CDR3 is TGTGCCAGCAGCCAAGATCGGTTCACAGATACGCAGTATTTT. The chain has TRBV3-1 and TRBJ2-3; D gene ambiguous. Germline V lookup: CDR1 LGHDT, CDR2 YNNKEL (reference sequence). Trimming stripped 0 bases from V and 2 bases from J, with 6 bases between. The CDR3 has 14 residues.